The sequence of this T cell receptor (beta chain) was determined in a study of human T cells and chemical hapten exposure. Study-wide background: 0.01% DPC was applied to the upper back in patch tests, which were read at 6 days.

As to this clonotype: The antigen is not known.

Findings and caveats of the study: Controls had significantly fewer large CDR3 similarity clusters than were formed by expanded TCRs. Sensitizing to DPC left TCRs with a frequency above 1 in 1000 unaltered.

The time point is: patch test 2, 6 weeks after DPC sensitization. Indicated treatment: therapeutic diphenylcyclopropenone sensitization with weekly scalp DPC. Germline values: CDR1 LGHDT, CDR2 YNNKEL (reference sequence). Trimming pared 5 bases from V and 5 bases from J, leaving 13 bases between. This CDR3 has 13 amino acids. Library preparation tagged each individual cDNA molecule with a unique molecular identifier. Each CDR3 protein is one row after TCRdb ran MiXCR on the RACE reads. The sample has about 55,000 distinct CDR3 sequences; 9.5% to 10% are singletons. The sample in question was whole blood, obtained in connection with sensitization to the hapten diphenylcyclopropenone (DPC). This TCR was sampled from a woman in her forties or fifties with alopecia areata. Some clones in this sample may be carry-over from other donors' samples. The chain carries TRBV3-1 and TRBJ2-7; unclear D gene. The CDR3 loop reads CASSYGQVHEQYF. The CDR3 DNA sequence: TGTGCCAGCAGCTATGGGCAGGTCCACGAGCAGTACTTC.